What follows are 10 T cell receptor beta chains derived from one specimen sequenced in a study of cytomegalovirus exposure and HLA in healthy donors. PCR amplification relied on 60 Vbeta primers (plus 13 Jbeta primers). Using immunoSEQ multiplex PCR, the repertoire was profiled, and TCRdb retains in-frame clones only, with some absent. The sample holds about 93,000 clones; roughly four fifths are singletons and the top ten take about 0.53%. Sequenced sample: PBMCs. These receptors all stem from a man aged 25-45 years in good health and CMV-seronegative.

The rearrangement joins TRBV25-1 to TRBJ1-1; 9 nucleotides align to TRBD1. Trimming removed 3 bases from V and 3 bases from J; junction bases left unmatched: 5. CDR1 and CDR2 (germline): MGHDK, SYGVNS. The CDR3 totals 15 residues. The CDR3 sequence: CASSELDRGDTEAFF. CDR3 DNA: TGTGCCAGCAGTGAGCTAGACAGGGGGGACACTGAAGCTTTCTTT.

The chain employs TRBV5-4 and TRBJ1-1; 7 bases map to TRBD1. From germline, CDR1 is SGHNT and CDR2 YYREEE (reference sequence). The CDR3 spans 15 residues. The V segment lost 3 bases and the J segment 0 bases; nucleotides outside the gene matches: 5. CDR3 bases: TGTGCCAGCAGCTCGACAGGGAATTTGAACACTGAAGCTTTCTTT. The encoded protein is CASSSTGNLNTEAFF.

The V call is TRBV9, the J call TRBJ2-7, with D possibly being TRBD1 (5 bases). This CDR3 is 14 amino acids long. From germline, CDR1 is SGDLS and CDR2 YYNGEE. Trimming removed 0 bases at V and 5 bases at J, with 12 bases between. CDR3 in DNA: TGTGCCAGCAGCGTAGGAATTCAGGGCCACGAGCAGTACTTC. This codes for CASSVGIQGHEQYF.

The V gene is TRBV27, the J gene TRBJ1-1; 7 positions agree with TRBD1. This CDR3 contains 17 residues. V trimming: 5 bases; J trimming: 0 bases; junction bases outside the gene matches: 12. Germline V gene data show CDR1 as MNHEY and CDR2 as SMNVEV (reference sequence). DNA of the CDR3: TGTGCCAGCAGTACGGGACAGACGAGGCTCATGAACACTGAAGCTTTCTTT. This encodes CASSTGQTRLMNTEAFF.

Only a few counts were recorded for this clone. This chain joins TRBV6-6 and TRBJ2-7; TRBD1 is a possible D gene (6 bases). The CDR3 is made up of 15 amino acids. Trimming pared 7 bases from V and 3 bases from J, leaving 19 bases between. CDR1 and CDR2 (germline): MNHNY, SVGAGI (reference sequence). CDR3 nucleotides: TGTGCCAGCAATACTGGGACAACGAACCGCTACGAGCAGTACTTC. As protein: CASNTGTTNRYEQYF.

The chain links TRBV19 to TRBJ1-4; D ambiguous. The CDR3 has 17 amino acids. From germline, CDR1 is LNHDA and CDR2 SQIVND (reference sequence). V was cut by 1 base and J by 3 bases, with 15 bases left in between. This chain's CDR3 is CASSIGVVGRANEKLFF. DNA for the CDR3: TGTGCCAGTAGTATAGGTGTCGTAGGGCGGGCTAATGAAAAACTGTTTTTT. The full variable domain, its missing parts supplied by reference TRBV19 and TRBJ1-4, is DGGITQSPKYLFRKEGQNVTLSCEQNLNHDAMYWYRQDPGQGLRLIYYSQIVNDFQKGDIAEGYSVSREKKESFPLTVTSAQKNPTAFYLCASSIGVVGRANEKLFFGSGTQLSVL.

The chain employs TRBV5-6 and TRBJ1-1, with a weak D call TRBD1 (6 bases). Per germline, CDR1 SGHDT and CDR2 YYEEEE. CDR3 length: 12 residues. Trimming removed 0 bases at V and 11 bases at J, with 11 bases between. Written as DNA, the CDR3 is TGTGCCAGCAGCTTGGTACAGGGAGAGGCTTTCTTT. Its translation is CASSLVQGEAFF.

The rearrangement uses TRBV20-1 and TRBJ1-2; no firm D call. Germline CDR1 DFQATT, CDR2 SNEGSKA (reference sequence). The CDR3 has 11 residues. V was trimmed by 6 bases and J by 8 bases, leaving 13 bases between them. CDR3 DNA sequence: TGCAGTGCCGAGAGGGTAGGGGGCTACACCTTC. It codes for CSAERVGGYTF.

This clone was picked up a small number of times. This chain links TRBV6-5 with TRBJ2-7; possibly TRBD2 for D (6 bases). V was shortened by 5 bases and J by 2 bases, with 13 bases between the two germline ends. Germline V gives CDR1 MNHEY, CDR2 SVGAGI. This CDR3 comprises 14 residues. CDR3 loop: CASSPTGGTYEQYF. The DNA for the CDR3 is TGTGCCAGCAGTCCTACCGGGGGTACCTACGAGCAGTACTTC.

This rearrangement joins TRBV6-5 to TRBJ2-1; 13 nucleotides agree with TRBD2. CDR1 is MNHEY and CDR2 is SVGAGI in the germline V gene. V lost 6 bases and J lost 4; bases outside the gene matches: 3. CDR3 size: 15 residues. Here the CDR3 reads CASSLTSGGYNEQFF. The CDR3 DNA follows: TGTGCCAGCAGCTTGACTAGCGGGGGGTACAATGAGCAGTTCTTC.